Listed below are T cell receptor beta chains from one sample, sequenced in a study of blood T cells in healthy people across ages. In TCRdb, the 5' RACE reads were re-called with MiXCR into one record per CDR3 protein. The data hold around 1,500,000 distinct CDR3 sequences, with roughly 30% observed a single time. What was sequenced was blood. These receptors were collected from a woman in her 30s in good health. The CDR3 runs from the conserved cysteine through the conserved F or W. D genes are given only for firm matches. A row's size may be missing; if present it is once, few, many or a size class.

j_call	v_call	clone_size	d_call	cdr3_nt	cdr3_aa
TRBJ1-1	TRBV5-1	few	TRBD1	TGCGCCAGCAGCTTGGGAGCGGGGACAGGGATGACTGAAGCTTTCTTT	CASSLGAGTGMTEAFF
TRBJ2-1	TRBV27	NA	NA	TGTGCCAGCGGATATCGGGTTTTGAAGAATGAGCAGTTCTTC	CASGYRVLKNEQFF
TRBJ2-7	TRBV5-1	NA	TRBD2	TGCACCAGCAGCTTGCGGACTAGCGGGGGACTCTCCTACGAGCAGTACTTC	CTSSLRTSGGLSYEQYF
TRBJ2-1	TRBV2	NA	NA	TGTGCCAGCCATCTCACTCACCCCGGTGATGAGCAGTTCTTC	CASHLTHPGDEQFF
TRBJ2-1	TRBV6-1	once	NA	TGTGCCAGCAGATCCCAACCGGGACTTTCCTACAATGAGCAGTTCTTC	CASRSQPGLSYNEQFF
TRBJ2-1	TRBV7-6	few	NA	TGTGCCAGCAGCTTATCTTTAAGTGGGAGCCCCTACAATGAGCAGTTCTTC	CASSLSLSGSPYNEQFF
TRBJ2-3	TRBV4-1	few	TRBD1	TGCGCCAGTTCGGGACAGGGATTGAAAGATACGCAGTATTTT	CASSGQGLKDTQYF
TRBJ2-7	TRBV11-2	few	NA	TGTGCCAGCAGCTTCGGCGGAGGGGGGTCCTACGAGCAGTACTTC	CASSFGGGGSYEQYF
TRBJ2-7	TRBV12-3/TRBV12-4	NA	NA	TGTGCCAGCGGGCTCACCTCCGAGCAGTACTTC	CASGLTSEQYF
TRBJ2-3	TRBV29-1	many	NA	TGCAGCGTTGAAGAGAGGATCAGCTCCGATACGCAGTATTTT	CSVEERISSDTQYF
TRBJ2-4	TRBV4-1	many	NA	TGCGCCAGCAGCCAAGATAGGGCGGGTGTAGCCAAAAACATTCAGTACTTC	CASSQDRAGVAKNIQYF
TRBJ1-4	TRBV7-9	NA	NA	TGTGCCAGCAGCTTCTCGGACCGGATTGAAAAACTGTTTTTT	CASSFSDRIEKLFF
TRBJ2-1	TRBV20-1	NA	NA	TGCAGTGCCCGGTATCTAGTTGACAATGAGCAGTTCTTC	CSARYLVDNEQFF
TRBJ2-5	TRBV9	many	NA	TGTGCCAGCAGCGTATACGGAGCTGGGGAGACCCAGTACTTC	CASSVYGAGETQYF
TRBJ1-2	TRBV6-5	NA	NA	TGTGCCAGCAGTTTCTCGAGATCCCGGGGTGGCTACACCTTC	CASSFSRSRGGYTF
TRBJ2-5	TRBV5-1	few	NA	TGCGCCAGCACCGTCATCGGTGGAGAGACCCAGTACTTC	CASTVIGGETQYF
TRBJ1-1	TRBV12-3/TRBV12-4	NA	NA	TGTGCCAGCTGCACAACAGGCCTGAACACTGAAGCTTTCTTT	CASCTTGLNTEAFF
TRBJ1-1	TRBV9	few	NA	TGTGCCAGCAGTAGGGACTCGCTAGGCGGTGAAGCTTTCTTT	CASSRDSLGGEAFF
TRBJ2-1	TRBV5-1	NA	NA	TGCGCCAGCAGCCCTCTGGTTTCCGAGGACATCCCCAATGAGCAGTTCTTC	CASSPLVSEDIPNEQFF
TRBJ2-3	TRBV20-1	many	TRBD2	TGCAGTGCTAGAGACCCCTTGGGACTAGCGGGAGGTCCAGATACGCAGTATTTT	CSARDPLGLAGGPDTQYF
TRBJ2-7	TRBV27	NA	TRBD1	TGTGCCAGCAGAGCGACAGGGCGAACCTACGAGCAGTACTTC	CASRATGRTYEQYF
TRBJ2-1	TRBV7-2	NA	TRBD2	TGTGCCAGCAGCTCCCTAGCGGGTAATCGAGATGAGCAGTTCTTC	CASSSLAGNRDEQFF
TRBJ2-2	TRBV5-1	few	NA	TGCGCCAGCAGCTTCGGACCCCGCCGGAGCACCGGGGAGCTGTTTTTT	CASSFGPRRSTGELFF
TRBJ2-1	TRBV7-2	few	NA	TGTGCCAGCTCTCAAGCGGGCTATTGCAATGAGCAGTTCTTC	CASSQAGYCNEQFF
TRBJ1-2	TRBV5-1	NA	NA	TGCGCCAGCAGCGATCAGTACGGCTACACCTTC	CASSDQYGYTF
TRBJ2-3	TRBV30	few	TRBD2	TGTGCCTGGCTAGCGGGGGCCTCTAGCACAGATACGCAGTATTTT	CAWLAGASSTDTQYF
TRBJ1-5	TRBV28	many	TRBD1	TGTGCCAGCAGTTTGGCGGACAGGGGTCGTCAGCCCCAGCATTTT	CASSLADRGRQPQHF
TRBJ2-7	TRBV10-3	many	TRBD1	TGTGCCATCAGTGAGCCAGACAGGGGGGAGGTCGAGCAGTACTTC	CAISEPDRGEVEQYF
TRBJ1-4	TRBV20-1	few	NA	TGCAGTGCTAGAGATCGGAGTATCAGATCGGGTGAAAAACTGTTTTTT	CSARDRSIRSGEKLFF
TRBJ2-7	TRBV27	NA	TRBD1	TGTGCCAGCAGTACGCACAGGGGGAGGTCCTACGAGCAGTACTTC	CASSTHRGRSYEQYF
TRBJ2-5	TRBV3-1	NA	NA	TGTGCCAGCAGCCTAATCTGGACCGGAGGAGAGACCCAGTACTTC	CASSLIWTGGETQYF
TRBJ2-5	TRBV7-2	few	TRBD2	TGTGCCAGCAGCCCGGGGGGTATCGGGAGATTAGAGACCCAGTACTTC	CASSPGGIGRLETQYF
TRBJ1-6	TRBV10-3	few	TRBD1	TGTGCCATCAGTGGGACAGGGGTCAAATCACCCCTCCACTTT	CAISGTGVKSPLHF
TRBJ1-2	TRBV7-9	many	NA	TGTGCCAGCAGCTTGGACTACTATGGCTACACCTTC	CASSLDYYGYTF
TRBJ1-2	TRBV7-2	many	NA	TGTGCCAGCAGCTTAGATGCAGGCAATTATGGCTACACCTTC	CASSLDAGNYGYTF
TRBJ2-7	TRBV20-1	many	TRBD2	TGCAGTGCTAGCGCTCTAGCGGGGGTATACGAGCAGTACTTC	CSASALAGVYEQYF
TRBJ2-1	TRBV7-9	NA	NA	TGTGCCAGCAGCCCGTCGACAGGCGGCAATGAGCAGTTCTTC	CASSPSTGGNEQFF
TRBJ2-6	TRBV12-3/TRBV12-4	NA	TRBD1	TGTGCCAGCAGTAGGGGGCTGGGGGCCAACGTCCTGACTTTC	CASSRGLGANVLTF
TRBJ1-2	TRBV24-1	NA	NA	TGTGCCACCAGTGTTGGGAACCGCCCCTATGGCTACACCTTC	CATSVGNRPYGYTF
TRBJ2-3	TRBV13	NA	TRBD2	TGTGCCAGCAGCCACTCGGGGGGTCGAAGCACAGATACGCAGTATTTT	CASSHSGGRSTDTQYF
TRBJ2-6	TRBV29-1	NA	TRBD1	TGCAGCGTAGCAGACAGGGTGACGAGCTCTGGGGCCAACGTCCTGACTTTC	CSVADRVTSSGANVLTF
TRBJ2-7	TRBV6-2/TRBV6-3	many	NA	TGTGCCAGCAGTTACAGTGGAGGTCCCACTGCGGGCGAGCAGTACTTC	CASSYSGGPTAGEQYF
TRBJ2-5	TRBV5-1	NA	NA	TGCGCCAGCAGGGGGGGTGTAGAAGAGACCCAGTACTTC	CASRGGVEETQYF
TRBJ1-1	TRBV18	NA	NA	TGTGCCAGCTCACCAAACCCGAACACTGAAGCTTTCTTT	CASSPNPNTEAFF
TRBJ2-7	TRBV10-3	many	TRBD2	TGTGCCATCAGTGAGGGGCTAGCGGGGGGAACTGGGGAGCAGTACTTC	CAISEGLAGGTGEQYF
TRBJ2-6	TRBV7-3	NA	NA	TGTGTCAGCAGCGCAATAACGACACGCCTCTCTGGGGCCAACGTCCTGACTTTC	CVSSAITTRLSGANVLTF
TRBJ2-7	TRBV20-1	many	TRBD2	TGCAGTGCTAGGAATCTAGCGGGGAGGCTGGAGTACTTC	CSARNLAGRLEYF
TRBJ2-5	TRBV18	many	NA	TGTGCCAGCAGTCCCCGAGAGGAGACCCAGTACTTC	CASSPREETQYF
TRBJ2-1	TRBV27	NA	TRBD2	TGTGCCAGCAACGGGCTAGCGGGAGGGATCGATGAGCAGTTCTTC	CASNGLAGGIDEQFF
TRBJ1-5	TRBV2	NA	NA	TGTGCCAGCAGCGGGACACTTAGCAATCAGCCCCAGCATTTT	CASSGTLSNQPQHF
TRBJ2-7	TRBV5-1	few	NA	TGCGCCAGCAGCCCCGTTAGCGAGACCTACGAGCAGTACTTC	CASSPVSETYEQYF